This T cell receptor beta chain was sequenced in a study of T cells in Graves' hyperthyroidism and ophthalmopathy. In germline, CDR1 is SGHRS, CDR2 YFSETQ. The CDR3 is 15 residues long. V gave up 0 bases and J gave up 3 bases, with 9 bases separating them. RNA transcripts yielded amplified TCR beta CDR3 regions. Researchers ran a first-round RT-PCR on the TCR CDR3 using the HTBI primer set. TCRdb passed the multiplex PCR reads through MiXCR, listing each CDR3 protein once. The repertoire includes hundreds of thousands of distinct CDR3 sequences, around a fifth of them detected once, and about 53% sits in the top ten. Under 3 months was the duration of disease in ophthalmopathy patients, who also had a Clinical Activity Score of at least 3 and a NOSPECS grade of at least 4. The PBMCs were taken from around 9.1 ml of fresh peripheral blood.

V is TRBV5-1 and J is TRBJ2-2; D may match TRBD1 or TRBD2 (5 bases each). This sequence was found in a woman between 70 and 85 years old with Graves' ophthalmopathy. Sequencing was done on a sample of blood. CDR3 sequence: CASSLGGSDTGELFF. In nucleotides, the CDR3 is TGCGCCAGCAGCTTGGGGGGGAGTGACACCGGGGAGCTGTTTTTT. The entire variable domain, with the rest obtained from reference TRBV5-1 and TRBJ2-2, is as follows: KAGVTQTPRYLIKTRGQQVTLSCSPISGHRSVSWYQQTPGQGLQFLFEYFSETQRNKGNFPGRFSGRQFSNSRSEMNVSTLELGDSALYLCASSLGGSDTGELFFGEGSRLTVL.